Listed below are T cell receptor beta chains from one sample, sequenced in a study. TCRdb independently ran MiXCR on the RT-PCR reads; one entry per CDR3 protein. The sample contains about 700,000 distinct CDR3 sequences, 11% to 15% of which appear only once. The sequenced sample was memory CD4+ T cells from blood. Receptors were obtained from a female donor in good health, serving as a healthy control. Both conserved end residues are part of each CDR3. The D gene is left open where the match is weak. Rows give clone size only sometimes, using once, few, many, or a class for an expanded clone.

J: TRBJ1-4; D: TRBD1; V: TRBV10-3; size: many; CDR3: CAISPDTTGTGDEKLFF; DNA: TGTGCCATCAGTCCAGACACTACCGGGACAGGGGACGAAAAACTGTTTTTT
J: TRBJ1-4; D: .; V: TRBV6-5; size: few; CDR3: CASRNGGPRGEKLFF; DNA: TGTGCCAGCAGAAACGGGGGGCCACGGGGAGAAAAACTGTTTTTT
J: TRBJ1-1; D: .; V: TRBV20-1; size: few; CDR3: CSARAAGLGNTEAFF; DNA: TGCAGTGCTAGAGCCGCGGGGTTGGGGAACACTGAAGCTTTCTTT
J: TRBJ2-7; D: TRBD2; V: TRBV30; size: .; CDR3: CAWSGLVSSYEQYF; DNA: TGTGCCTGGAGCGGACTAGTGAGCTCCTACGAGCAGTACTTC
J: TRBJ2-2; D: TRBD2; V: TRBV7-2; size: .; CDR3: CASSLGGGPGELFF; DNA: TGTGCCAGCAGCCTAGGCGGGGGGCCCGGGGAGCTGTTTTTT
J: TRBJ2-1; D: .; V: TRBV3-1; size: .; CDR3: CASSRSDRNNEQFF; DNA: TGTGCCAGCAGCCGATCCGACAGAAACAATGAGCAGTTCTTC
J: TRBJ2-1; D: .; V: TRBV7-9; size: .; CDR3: CASSFGSGGGEQFF; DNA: TGTGCCAGCAGCTTTGGGTCGGGAGGGGGCGAGCAGTTCTTC
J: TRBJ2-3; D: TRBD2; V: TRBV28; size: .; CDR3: CAARGGQGYGDTQYF; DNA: TGTGCCGCCCGCGGGGGTCAGGGATATGGAGATACGCAGTATTTT
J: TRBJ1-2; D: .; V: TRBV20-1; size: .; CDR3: CSARVGRTPSGYTF; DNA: TGCAGTGCTAGAGTTGGCAGAACCCCGAGTGGCTACACCTTC
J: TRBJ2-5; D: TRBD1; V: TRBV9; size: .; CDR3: CASRPPGTEQETQYF; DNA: TGTGCCAGCAGACCACCCGGGACAGAGCAAGAGACCCAGTACTTC
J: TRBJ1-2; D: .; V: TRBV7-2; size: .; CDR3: CASSSRASNYGYTF; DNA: TGTGCCAGCAGCTCCAGGGCTTCTAACTATGGCTACACCTTC
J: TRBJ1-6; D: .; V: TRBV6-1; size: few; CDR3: CASRDPLGSPLHF; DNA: TGTGCCAGCAGGGATCCGTTGGGTTCACCCCTCCACTTT
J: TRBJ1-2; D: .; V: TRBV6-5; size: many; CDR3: CASSYDQNYGYTF; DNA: TGTGCCAGCAGTTACGATCAAAACTATGGCTACACCTTC
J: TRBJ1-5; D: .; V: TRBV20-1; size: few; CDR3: CSAGRGTPNQPQHF; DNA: TGCAGTGCAGGACGCGGGACACCTAATCAGCCCCAGCATTTT
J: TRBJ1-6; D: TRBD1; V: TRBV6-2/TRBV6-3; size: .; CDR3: CASSYQGQSNSPLHF; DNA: TGTGCCAGCAGTTACCAGGGACAGTCGAATTCACCCCTCCACTTT
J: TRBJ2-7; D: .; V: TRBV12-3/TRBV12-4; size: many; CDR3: CNEVSYEQYF; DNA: TGTAACGAGGTCTCCTACGAGCAGTACTTC
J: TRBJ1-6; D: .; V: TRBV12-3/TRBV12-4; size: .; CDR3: CASSLTGMGSPLHF; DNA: TGTGCCAGCAGTTTAACGGGGATGGGTTCACCCCTCCACTTT
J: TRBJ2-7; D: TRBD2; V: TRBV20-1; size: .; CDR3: CSAHGLAADRSYEQYF; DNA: TGCAGTGCGCACGGACTAGCGGCCGATCGCTCCTACGAGCAGTACTTC
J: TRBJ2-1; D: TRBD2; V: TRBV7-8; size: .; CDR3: CASSQRTSGRAEYNEQFF; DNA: TGTGCCAGCAGCCAGCGGACTAGCGGGAGGGCCGAGTACAATGAGCAGTTCTTC
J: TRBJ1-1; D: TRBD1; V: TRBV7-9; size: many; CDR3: CASSEGAAAFF; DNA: TGTGCCAGCAGCGAGGGGGCGGCCGCTTTCTTT
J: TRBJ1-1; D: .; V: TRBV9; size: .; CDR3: CASSVAQGLGTEAFF; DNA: TGTGCCAGCAGCGTAGCACAGGGTTTGGGCACTGAAGCTTTCTTT
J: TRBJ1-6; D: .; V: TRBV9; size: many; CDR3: CASSEQDNSPLHF; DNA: TGTGCCAGCAGTGAACAGGACAATTCACCCCTCCACTTT